This is a list of T cell receptor beta chains from one sample in a study of blood T cell repertoires in COVID-19. Libraries were prepared by immunoSEQ multiplex PCR; TCRdb keeps only in-frame clonotypes and omits some of them. Seen here are some 110,000 clones, about 83% observed once, and the top ten hold around 4.2%. The sample comprised PBMCs or T cells enriched from blood (not recorded which). All receptors derive from a woman in her twenties or thirties who had recovered from COVID-19. Both conserved end residues are part of each CDR3. The order of the fields is V gene, clone size, D gene, J gene, CDR3 DNA, CDR3 protein. The D gene is left open where the match is weak. Expanded clones are given a class, and other clones once, few, many or no size at all.

TRBV18	many	TRBD1	TRBJ2-3	TGTGCCAGCTCACGCACGGACAGGGGATGGACAGATACGCAGTATTTT	CASSRTDRGWTDTQYF
TRBV3-1/TRBV3-2	.	.	TRBJ1-2	TGTGCCAGCAGCCAAAGGGGGACGAGGGAGCGTGGCTACACCTTC	CASSQRGTRERGYTF
TRBV6-5	few	TRBD1	TRBJ2-7	TGTGCCAGCAGACAGGGACAGCTCTACGAGCAGTACTTC	CASRQGQLYEQYF
TRBV24-1	.	TRBD1	TRBJ1-2	TGTGCCACCAGCCCTGGTGGCCGACAGGGGAACTATGGCTACACCTTC	CATSPGGRQGNYGYTF
TRBV9	.	TRBD1	TRBJ2-5	TGTGCCAGCAGCGTAGGGGACAGGGCTCGCCAAGAGACCCAGTACTTC	CASSVGDRARQETQYF
TRBV5-1	once	.	TRBJ2-7	TGCGCCAGCCGGGGGACAGCTGACGAACAGTACTTC	CASRGTADEQYF
TRBV19	few	TRBD1	TRBJ1-1	TGTGCCACCCACCCGGGGGGCAGGGGGCTTTCGGACACTGAAGCTTTCTTT	CATHPGGRGLSDTEAFF
TRBV11-2	.	.	TRBJ2-1	TGTGCCAGCAGCTTAGATCGCGTCGGGGGATACAATGAGCAGTTCTTC	CASSLDRVGGYNEQFF
TRBV28	.	.	TRBJ1-1	TGTGCCAGCAGTCCCGGGACATCGGCTGAAGCTTTCTTT	CASSPGTSAEAFF
TRBV19	.	TRBD1	TRBJ1-1	TGTGCCAGTAGTATACCCCGGGACAGGGGAACGAACACTGAAGCTTTCTTT	CASSIPRDRGTNTEAFF
TRBV18	.	.	TRBJ2-7	TGTGCCAGCTCACCTGGGCAGTACGAGCAGTACTTC	CASSPGQYEQYF
TRBV19	.	.	TRBJ1-1	TGTGCCAGTAGTATTGGGGGACTTCCCTATGAGGGCACTGAGGCTTTCTTT	CASSIGGLPYEGTEAFF
TRBV6-5	.	TRBD1	TRBJ2-1	TGTGCCAGCACCCCGGACAGGGGCAACTACAATGAGCAGTTCTTC	CASTPDRGNYNEQFF
TRBV7-2	once	TRBD2	TRBJ2-7	TGTGCCAGCAGCTCCCTCGGACTAGCGGCCTCGGTAGTGCAGTACTTC	CASSSLGLAASVVQYF
TRBV25-1	.	TRBD1	TRBJ1-4	TGTGCCAGCAGTGACCATACCGGGACAGGGGGGAAACTGTTTTTT	CASSDHTGTGGKLFF
TRBV7-9	.	.	TRBJ2-1	TGTGCCAGCAGCCCCCAGGGGGGAGTGTCCTACAATGAGCAGTTCTTC	CASSPQGGVSYNEQFF
TRBV28	.	TRBD1	TRBJ1-4	TGTGCCAGCAGTTTATGGGCCACAGGGGGTTATAATGAAAAACTGTTTTTT	CASSLWATGGYNEKLFF
TRBV3-1/TRBV3-2	many	.	TRBJ2-7	TGTGCCAGCAGCCAACTTGACGAGCAGTACTTC	CASSQLDEQYF
TRBV5-6	.	TRBD1	TRBJ2-7	TGTGCCAGCAGACGCCGGGGACAGCGATACGTCGAGCAGTACTTC	CASRRRGQRYVEQYF
TRBV4-3	.	.	TRBJ2-5	TGCGCCAGCAGCCAAAGACAGTACCAAGAGACCCAGTACTTC	CASSQRQYQETQYF
TRBV25-1	.	TRBD1	TRBJ2-7	TGTGCCATCCCGACAGGGGCTTTCTACGAGCAGTACTTC	CAIPTGAFYEQYF
TRBV11-2	.	.	TRBJ2-7	TGTGCCAGCAGCTTAGATCAGAACAGTCCCTACGAGCAGTACTTC	CASSLDQNSPYEQYF
TRBV29-1	.	TRBD1	TRBJ2-5	TGCAGCGTTGGGACAGGGCCATTAGAGACCCAGTACTTC	CSVGTGPLETQYF
TRBV9	.	.	TRBJ1-3	TGTGCCAGCAGCGTACTTTGGAGCGGAAACACCATATATTTT	CASSVLWSGNTIYF
TRBV7-2	.	TRBD2	TRBJ2-7	TGTGCCAGCAGCCTAGGACCCAGCGGGAGTCTCTCCTACGAGCAGTACTTC	CASSLGPSGSLSYEQYF
TRBV2	.	.	TRBJ1-1	TGTGCCAGCAGTGATAGGTCGGTTGGCACAGTCAGGAACACTGAAGCTTTCTTT	CASSDRSVGTVRNTEAFF
TRBV2	.	.	TRBJ1-6	TGTGCCAGCGAAGTTGGTAGTTCACCCCTCCACTTT	CASEVGSSPLHF